The 24 T cell receptor beta chains in this list originate from one sample, sequenced in a study of T cell responses to AZD1222 COVID-19 vaccine. Sequenced by immunoSEQ multiplex PCR; TCRdb stores in-frame clones only, minus some. Of around 83,000 clones in the sample, approximately 90% were seen once. The sequencing here drew on peripheral blood, taken 28 days after the second AZD1222 dose. The receptor source for this set is an adult who received the AZD1222 COVID-19 vaccine.

The J gene is TRBJ1-2, the V gene TRBV20-1; D might be TRBD1 (5 bases). Germline lookup yields CDR1 DFQATT and CDR2 SNEGSKA (reference sequence). The CDR3 totals 13 residues. Trimming removed 3 bases at V and 2 bases at J, with 10 bases between. CDR3 residues: CSASPQGNYGYTF. The CDR3 DNA sequence: TGCAGTGCTAGTCCCCAGGGCAACTATGGCTACACCTTC.

This sequence joins TRBV7-2 and TRBJ1-2; 7 bases align to TRBD1. The CDR3 covers 14 residues. Germline V lookup: CDR1 SGHTA, CDR2 FQGNSA. The trim removed 4 bases at V and 2 bases at J, leaving 4 bases unmatched. The CDR3 region is CASSSQQGNYGYTF. The CDR3 DNA reads as TGTGCCAGCAGCTCCCAACAGGGGAACTATGGCTACACCTTC.

The V call is TRBV19, the J call TRBJ1-4, with 8 bases that match TRBD1. V dropped 9 bases and J dropped 8; count of bases not matched to a gene: 14. The germline V gene has CDR1 LNHDA and CDR2 SQIVND (reference sequence). The CDR3 covers 15 residues. This chain's CDR3 is CASKQKQGAGEKLFF. Written as DNA, the CDR3 is TGTGCCAGCAAACAAAAGCAGGGGGCAGGGGAAAAACTGTTTTTT.

CDR3 loop: CASSAGLNTEAFF. The CDR3 DNA is TGTGCCAGCTCGGCGGGACTGAACACTGAAGCTTTCTTT. The rearrangement joins TRBV18 to TRBJ1-1; D perhaps matches TRBD1 (5 bases). V lost 6 bases and J lost 0, with 8 bases in between. This CDR3 has 13 amino acids. Germline V CDR1 and CDR2: KGHSH, LQKENI.

V gene TRBV5-1 combines with J gene TRBJ1-4; 9 positions match TRBD1. CDR3 length equals 15 residues. V shed 4 bases, J shed 2 bases, and the junction held 3 bases outside the gene matches. From germline, CDR1 is SGHRS and CDR2 YFSETQ. This CDR3 is CASSTTGGTNEKLFF. The CDR3 nucleotides are TGCGCCAGCAGCACTACAGGGGGCACTAATGAAAAACTGTTTTTT.

J is TRBJ1-3 and V is TRBV7-9; D uncertain. V was clipped by 3 bases and J by 1 base, with 10 bases between them. In germline, CDR1 is SEHNR, CDR2 FQNEAQ (reference sequence). The CDR3 is 15 residues long. The CDR3 DNA sequence: TGTGCCAGCAGCTTGGGTTGGGAGTCTGGAAACACCATATATTTT. This translates into CASSLGWESGNTIYF.

The DNA for the CDR3 is TGTGCCAGCAGTTACTCAATGGGTGTTGGAGAAAAACTGTTTTTT. Residues: CASSYSMGVGEKLFF. J is TRBJ1-4 and V is TRBV6-5, with no clear D. This CDR3 spans 15 amino acids. V dropped 0 bases and J dropped 8 bases, with 13 bases sitting between them. Per germline, CDR1 MNHEY and CDR2 SVGAGI.

This chain connects TRBV7-8 to TRBJ2-3; tentatively, D is TRBD2 (7 bases). This CDR3 contains 15 residues. Trimming removed 1 base from V and 6 bases from J, with 14 bases in between. Germline-derived CDR1 and CDR2 are SGHVS and FQNEAQ. CDR3 sequence: CASSLGGGAGDTQYF. DNA for the CDR3: TGTGCCAGCAGCTTAGGAGGGGGGGCCGGGGATACGCAGTATTTT. The variable domain in full, with the rest retrieved from reference TRBV7-8 and TRBJ2-3, is GAGVSQSPRYKVAKRGQDVALRCDPISGHVSLFWYQQALGQGPEFLTYFQNEAQLDKSGLPSDRFFAERPEGSVSTLKIQRTQQEDSAVYLCASSLGGGAGDTQYFGPGTRLTVL.

The chain has TRBV28 and TRBJ2-7; D gene unclear. Germline CDR1 and CDR2: MDHEN and SYDVKM. V was trimmed by 3 bases and J by 2 bases, leaving 8 bases between them. The CDR3 is 13 amino acids. CDR3: CASSLSRTYEQYF. For the CDR3, the DNA is TGTGCCAGCAGTTTGTCCAGGACCTACGAGCAGTACTTC. The whole variable domain, filled in from reference TRBV28 and TRBJ2-7, reads DVKVTQSSRYLVKRTGEKVFLECVQDMDHENMFWYRQDPGLGLRLIYFSYDVKMKEKGDIPEGYSVSREKKERFSLILESASTNQTSMYLCASSLSRTYEQYFGPGTRLTVT.

J is TRBJ2-2 and V is TRBV5-6; D remains unclear. CDR1 is SGHDT and CDR2 is YYEEEE in the germline V gene. This CDR3 has 15 residues. Trimming took 6 bases from V and 0 from J, leaving 12 bases between them. The CDR3 nucleotides read TGTGCCAGCACCCTATCCCCCCCGAACACCGGGGAGCTGTTTTTT. It encodes CASTLSPPNTGELFF.

The V call is TRBV9, the J call TRBJ2-5, with no clear D. Germline CDR1 SGDLS, CDR2 YYNGEE. Trimming removed 1 base at V and 2 bases at J, with 9 bases between. The CDR3 runs to 14 residues. The CDR3 nucleotides read TGTGCCAGCAGCGTATTTGGTGGGCAAGAGACCCAGTACTTC. Translating gives CASSVFGGQETQYF.

The gene calls are TRBV6-5 and TRBJ1-6; 7 bases match TRBD1. Per germline, CDR1 MNHEY and CDR2 SVGAGI. The ends lost 7 bases at V and 11 bases at J; junction bases unmatched: 8. This CDR3 has 13 amino acids. The CDR3 sequence: CASTRDSKTPLHF. Here the CDR3 DNA reads TGTGCCAGCACTCGGGACAGCAAAACACCCCTCCACTTT.

The chain joins TRBV3-1 (or the pseudogene TRBV3-2) to TRBJ1-4; tentatively, D is TRBD1 (6 bases). V lost 5 bases and J lost 5, with 12 bases in between. Germline loops: CDR1 LGHDT, CDR2 YNNKEL (reference sequence). This CDR3 spans 14 amino acids. CDR3 sequence (DNA): TGTGCCAGCAGCTCAAGGGGGATAAATGAAAAACTGTTTTTT. Its protein product is CASSSRGINEKLFF.

On this clone itself: A read error may produce the germline difference seen at one junction end. V and J are TRBV12-5 and TRBJ1-6; D gene unclear. The germline CDR1 and CDR2 sequences are LGHNT and FRNRAP. This CDR3 spans 14 amino acids. The CDR3 DNA reads as TGTGCTAGTGGCATTACTTCTCCGGGGTTATATCGAGACTTT. Encoded protein: CASGITSPGLYRDF.

The chain is built from TRBV5-1 and TRBJ1-2; tentatively, D is TRBD1 (6 bases). Germline values: CDR1 SGHRS, CDR2 YFSETQ. Trimming took 5 bases from V and 3 from J, leaving 11 bases between them. The CDR3 is 13 amino acids. The DNA of the CDR3 is TGCGCCAGCAGTTGGACAGTCGACTATGGCTACACCTTC. Translated, it gives CASSWTVDYGYTF.

The chain recombines TRBV28 with TRBJ2-7, with D possibly TRBD2 on 5 matching bases. Trimming pared 8 bases from V and 3 bases from J, leaving 11 bases between. The CDR3 loop spans 12 amino acids. The germline V gene has CDR1 MDHEN and CDR2 SYDVKM. The CDR3 bases are TGTGCCAGCGCGGACTCTGGCTACGAGCAGTACTTC. Its protein is CASADSGYEQYF. Drawing the rest from reference TRBV28 and TRBJ2-7, the complete variable domain is DVKVTQSSRYLVKRTGEKVFLECVQDMDHENMFWYRQDPGLGLRLIYFSYDVKMKEKGDIPEGYSVSREKKERFSLILESASTNQTSMYLCASADSGYEQYFGPGTRLTVT.

This clone was seen just once. The chain has TRBV3-1 (or the pseudogene TRBV3-2) and TRBJ1-1; 9 nucleotides line up with TRBD1. CDR1 LGHDT and CDR2 YNNKEL come from the germline V gene (reference sequence). The CDR3 totals 15 residues. J lost 1 base, V lost 5 bases, and 5 bases had no gene match. CDR3 nucleotides: TGTGCCAGCAGCTCCAGGGACAGGGAGAACACTGAAGCTTTCTTT. Its translation: CASSSRDRENTEAFF.

The chain employs TRBV30 and TRBJ2-4, with D perhaps matching TRBD1 (6 bases). The germline V gene has CDR1 GTSNPN and CDR2 SVGIG (reference sequence). The CDR3 totals 17 residues. The V end lost 0 bases, the J end lost 3 bases, and 18 bases lay between the germline ends. CDR3 in DNA: TGTGCCTGGAGTGTTCCCGGTGGGACAAATGTCAAAAACATTCAGTACTTC. It codes for CAWSVPGGTNVKNIQYF.

The chain uses TRBV10-3 and TRBJ2-7; 10 positions match TRBD1. After removal of 6 bases from V and 5 bases from J, the junction contained 4 bases not matched to a gene. This CDR3 comprises 13 residues. Germline loops: CDR1 ENHRY, CDR2 SYGVKD. The CDR3 region is CAIREDRGNEQYF. In DNA form, the CDR3 reads TGTGCCATCAGGGAGGACAGGGGGAACGAGCAGTACTTC.

The chain employs TRBV19 and TRBJ2-7; D ambiguous. The CDR3 sequence is 15 residues long. V lost 0 bases, J lost 2 bases, and 11 bases lay in between. Germline CDR1 LNHDA, CDR2 SQIVND (reference sequence). CDR3 nucleotide sequence: TGTGCCAGTAGTATAGAGGGAATCCCTCCCTACGAGCAGTACTTC. Translation gives CASSIEGIPPYEQYF.

The chain has TRBV19 and TRBJ1-2; no definite D call. CDR3 size: 13 residues. Germline CDR1 and CDR2: LNHDA and SQIVND (reference sequence). Trimming left V 6 bases short and J 8 bases short, with 16 bases between. CDR3 in amino acids: CASSPSRIRGYTF. The CDR3 DNA follows: TGTGCCAGTAGCCCCTCACGAATTCGCGGCTACACCTTC.

The J gene is TRBJ1-3, the V gene TRBV5-4; no definite D call. The CDR3 covers 12 residues. CDR1 is SGHNT, CDR2 YYREEE, per germline (reference sequence). V was clipped by 0 bases and J by 4 bases, with 2 bases between them. The chain's CDR3 is CASSLEGNTIYF. CDR3 nucleotides: TGTGCCAGCAGCTTGGAGGGAAACACCATATATTTT.

This CDR3 reads CASRVGNEQFF. The CDR3 region has the DNA TGCGCCAGCAGAGTGGGCAATGAGCAGTTCTTC. This rearrangement joins TRBV5-1 to TRBJ2-1; no firm D call. CDR1 and CDR2 from the germline V gene are SGHRS and YFSETQ. CDR3 size: 11 residues. Trimming took 5 bases from V and 6 from J, leaving 6 bases between them.

The chain combines TRBV7-2 with TRBJ1-1; 8 bases are a match to TRBD1. Germline trimming cut 5 bases from V and 4 bases from J; bases unmatched to any gene: 3. Germline assignment: CDR1 SGHTA and CDR2 FQGNSA. This CDR3 is built from 13 residues. The CDR3 loop is CASSQTGGTEAFF. The CDR3 DNA follows: TGTGCCAGCAGCCAAACAGGGGGCACTGAAGCTTTCTTT.